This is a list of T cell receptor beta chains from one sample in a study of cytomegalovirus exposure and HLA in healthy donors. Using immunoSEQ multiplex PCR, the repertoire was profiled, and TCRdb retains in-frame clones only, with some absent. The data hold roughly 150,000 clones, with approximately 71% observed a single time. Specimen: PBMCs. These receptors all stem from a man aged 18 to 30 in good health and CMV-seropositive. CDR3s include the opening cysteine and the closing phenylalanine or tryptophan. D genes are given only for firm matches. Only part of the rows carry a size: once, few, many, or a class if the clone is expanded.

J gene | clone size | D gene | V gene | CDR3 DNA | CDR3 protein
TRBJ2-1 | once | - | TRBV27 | TGTGCCAGCAGCCTGCGGGGCCCCTACAATGAGCAGTTCTTC | CASSLRGPYNEQFF
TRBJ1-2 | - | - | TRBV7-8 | TGTGCCAGCAGCAAACAGGAACCCTATGGCTACACCTTC | CASSKQEPYGYTF
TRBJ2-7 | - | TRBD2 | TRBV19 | TGTGCCAGTAGTATGGGACTAGCGGGAGGAGGTGGCTACTACGAGCAGTACTTC | CASSMGLAGGGGYYEQYF
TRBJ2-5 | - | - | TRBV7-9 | TGTGCCAGCAGCTTTCAGGAGACCCAGTACTTC | CASSFQETQYF
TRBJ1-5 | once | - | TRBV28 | TGTGCCACCTTGGGGGCTCTAGGACCCCAGCATTTT | CATLGALGPQHF
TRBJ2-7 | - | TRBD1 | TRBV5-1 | TGCGCCAGCAGCTTCAGAACAGGGGGCAAGTACGAGCAGTACTTC | CASSFRTGGKYEQYF
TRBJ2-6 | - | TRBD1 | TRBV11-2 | TGTGCCAGCAGCTTGGACAGGGGAAGCTCTGGGGCCAACGTCCTGACTTTC | CASSLDRGSSGANVLTF
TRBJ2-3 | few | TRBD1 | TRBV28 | TGTGCCAGCAGTTTTAAAGGGGGCGCGAGCACGTATTTT | CASSFKGGASTYF
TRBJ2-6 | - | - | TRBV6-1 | TGTGCCAGCAGTGAACAGGACTCTGGGGCCAACGTCCTGACTTTC | CASSEQDSGANVLTF
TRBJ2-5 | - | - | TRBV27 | TGTGCCAGCAGGGGTCCGGAGGCCCAGTACTTC | CASRGPEAQYF
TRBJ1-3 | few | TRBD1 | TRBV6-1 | TGTGCCAGCAGTGCGGCAGGGGGCAAGGACACCATATATTTT | CASSAAGGKDTIYF
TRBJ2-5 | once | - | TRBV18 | TGTGCCAGCCGGTACCAAGAGACCCAGTACTTC | CASRYQETQYF
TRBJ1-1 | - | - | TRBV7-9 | TGTGCCAGCAGTCATTCTGGCGGGCATCCGTGGAACACTGAAGCTTTCTTT | CASSHSGGHPWNTEAFF
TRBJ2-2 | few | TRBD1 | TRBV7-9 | TGTGCCAGCAGCTTTAGCGGACAGGGCGGCGGGGAGCTGTTTTTT | CASSFSGQGGGELFF
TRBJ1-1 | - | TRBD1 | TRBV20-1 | TGCAGTGCGAGGGACAGCTACGAAGCTTTCTTT | CSARDSYEAFF
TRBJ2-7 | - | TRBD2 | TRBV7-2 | TGTGCCAGCAGCTGGTTAGCGGGAGGGCCCTACGAGCAGTACTTC | CASSWLAGGPYEQYF